This note documents a single TCR beta chain sequence. Per the original data handling: Using reference gene primer amplification, nucleated cell counts were estimated. Using immunoSEQ multiplex PCR, the repertoire was profiled, and TCRdb retains in-frame clones only, with some absent. V and J calls and clone size are as listed in that table; D and trimming were resolved from the DNA. The sample has fewer than 200,000 clones, 80% to 85% seen once. These data belong to a study of blood T cell repertoires in COVID-19. The CDR3 has 15 amino acids. The V gene end was trimmed by 2 bases and the J gene end by 4 bases; junction bases not matched to a gene: 5. From germline, CDR1 is MGHRA and CDR2 YSYEKL.

The specimen was peripheral blood. The clonotype was recovered from an elderly woman with active or convalescent COVID-19. The V and J genes are TRBV4-1 and TRBJ2-7; TRBD2 aligns across 10 bases. The CDR3 sequence is CASSQNPSGGYEQYF. The CDR3 bases are TGCGCCAGCAGCCAAAATCCTAGCGGGGGATACGAGCAGTACTTC.